The T cell receptor beta chain described here comes from a study of blood T cells in healthy people across ages. Combining a sample-barcoded 5' primer with a J-beta primer mix, a second PCR ran for roughly 7 to 12 cycles. MiXCR, run by TCRdb on the 5' RACE reads, gives a single entry per CDR3 protein. This table holds 800,000 or so distinct CDR3 sequences, 46% found once. This clonotype came up a few times. V trimming: 1 base; J trimming: 8 bases; junction bases outside the gene matches: 8. Germline values: CDR1 SGHRS, CDR2 YFSETQ. This CDR3 comprises 15 residues. Input material: blood. This chain links TRBV5-1 with TRBJ2-1; TRBD2 agrees at 8 bases. The sequence derives from an elderly man in good health. CDR3 sequence: CASSLLSGSIYEQFF. For the CDR3, the DNA is TGCGCCAGCAGCTTGTTGAGCGGGAGTATCTATGAGCAGTTCTTC.